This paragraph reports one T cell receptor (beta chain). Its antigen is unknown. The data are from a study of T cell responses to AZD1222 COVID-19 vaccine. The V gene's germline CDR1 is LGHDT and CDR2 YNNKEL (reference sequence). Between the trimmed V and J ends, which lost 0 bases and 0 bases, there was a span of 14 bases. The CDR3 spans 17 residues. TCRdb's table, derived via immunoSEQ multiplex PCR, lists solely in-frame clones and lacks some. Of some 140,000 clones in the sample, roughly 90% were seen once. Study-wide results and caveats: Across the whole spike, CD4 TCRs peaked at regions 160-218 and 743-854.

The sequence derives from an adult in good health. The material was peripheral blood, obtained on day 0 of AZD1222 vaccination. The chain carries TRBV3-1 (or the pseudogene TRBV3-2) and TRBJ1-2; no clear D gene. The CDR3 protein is CASSQDRWGSTNYGYTF. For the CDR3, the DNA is TGTGCCAGCAGCCAAGATCGTTGGGGAAGTACTAACTATGGCTACACCTTC.